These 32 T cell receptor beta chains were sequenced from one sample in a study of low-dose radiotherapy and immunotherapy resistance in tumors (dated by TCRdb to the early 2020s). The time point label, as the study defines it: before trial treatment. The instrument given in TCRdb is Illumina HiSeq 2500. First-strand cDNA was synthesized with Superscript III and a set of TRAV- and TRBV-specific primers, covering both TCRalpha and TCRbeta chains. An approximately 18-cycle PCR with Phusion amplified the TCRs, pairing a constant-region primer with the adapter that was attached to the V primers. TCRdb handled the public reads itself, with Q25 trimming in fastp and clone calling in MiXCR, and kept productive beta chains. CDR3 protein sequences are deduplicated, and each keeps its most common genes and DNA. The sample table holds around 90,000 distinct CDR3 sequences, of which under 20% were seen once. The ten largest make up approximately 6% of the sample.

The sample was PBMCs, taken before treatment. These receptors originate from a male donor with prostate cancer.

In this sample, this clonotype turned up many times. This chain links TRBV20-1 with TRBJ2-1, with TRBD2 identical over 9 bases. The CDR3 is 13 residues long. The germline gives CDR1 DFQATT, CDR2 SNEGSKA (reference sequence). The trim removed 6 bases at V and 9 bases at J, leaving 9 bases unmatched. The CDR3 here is CSAAGGRASEQFF. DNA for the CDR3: TGCAGTGCAGCGGGCGGGAGGGCCAGTGAGCAGTTCTTC.

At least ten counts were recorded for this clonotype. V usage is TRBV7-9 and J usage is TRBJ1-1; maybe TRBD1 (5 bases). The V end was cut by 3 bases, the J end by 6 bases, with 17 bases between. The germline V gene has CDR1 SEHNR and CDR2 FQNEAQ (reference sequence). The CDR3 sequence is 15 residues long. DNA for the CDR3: TGTGCCAGCAGCTTCCGCTCGGACATTAACCCTGAAGCTTTCTTT. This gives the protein CASSFRSDINPEAFF.

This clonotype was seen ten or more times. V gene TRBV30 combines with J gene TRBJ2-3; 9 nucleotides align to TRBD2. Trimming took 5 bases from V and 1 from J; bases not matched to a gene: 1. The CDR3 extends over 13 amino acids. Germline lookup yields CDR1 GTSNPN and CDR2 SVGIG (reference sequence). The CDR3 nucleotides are TGTGCCTGGGGCGGGGGGGGCACAGATACGCAGTATTTT. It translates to CAWGGGGTDTQYF.

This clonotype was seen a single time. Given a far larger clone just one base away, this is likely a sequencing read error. DNA for the CDR3: TGTGCCAGCAGTCAGGTCAGGTTTTCCTACAATGAGCAGTTCTTC. This codes for CASSQVRFSYNEQFF. The J gene is TRBJ2-1, the V gene TRBV13, with D unclear. Between the trimmed V and J ends, which lost 6 bases and 1 base, there was a span of 13 bases. Germline lookup yields CDR1 PRHDT and CDR2 FYEKMQ (reference sequence). CDR3 length: 15 amino acids.

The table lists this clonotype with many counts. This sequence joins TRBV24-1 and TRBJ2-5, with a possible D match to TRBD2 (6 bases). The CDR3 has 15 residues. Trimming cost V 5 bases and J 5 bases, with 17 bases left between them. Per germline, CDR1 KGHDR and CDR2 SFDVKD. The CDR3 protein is CATSGQGLSGETQYF. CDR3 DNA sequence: TGTGCCACCAGTGGTCAGGGACTTTCGGGCGAGACCCAGTACTTC.

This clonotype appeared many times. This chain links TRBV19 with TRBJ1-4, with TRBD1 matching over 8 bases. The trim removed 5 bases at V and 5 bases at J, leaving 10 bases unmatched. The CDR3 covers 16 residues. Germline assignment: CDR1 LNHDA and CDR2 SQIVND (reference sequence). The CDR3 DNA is TGTGCCAGTAGTGGGGGACCGGGACAGGCGAATGAAAAACTGTTTTTT. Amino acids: CASSGGPGQANEKLFF.

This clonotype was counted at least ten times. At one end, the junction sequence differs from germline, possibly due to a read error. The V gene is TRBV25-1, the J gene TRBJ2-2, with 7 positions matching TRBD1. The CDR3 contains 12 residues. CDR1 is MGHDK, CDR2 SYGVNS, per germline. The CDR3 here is CASNRGTGELFF. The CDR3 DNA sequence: TGTGCTAGCAACAGGGGAACCGGGGAGCTGTTTTTT. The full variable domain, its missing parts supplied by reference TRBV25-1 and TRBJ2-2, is EADIYQTPRYLVIGTGKKITLECSQTMGHDKMYWYQQDPGMELHLIHYSYGVNSTEKGDLSSESTVSRIRTEHFPLTLESARPSHTSQYLCASNRGTGELFFGEGSRLTVL.

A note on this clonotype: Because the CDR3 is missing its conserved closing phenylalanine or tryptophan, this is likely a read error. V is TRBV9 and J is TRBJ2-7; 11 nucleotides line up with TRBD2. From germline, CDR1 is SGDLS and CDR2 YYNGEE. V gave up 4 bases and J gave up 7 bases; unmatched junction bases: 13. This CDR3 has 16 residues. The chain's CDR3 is CASSPSGLAGGYEQYL. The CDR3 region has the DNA TGTGCCAGCAGCCCCAGCGGTCTAGCGGGAGGCTATGAGCAGTACCTC.

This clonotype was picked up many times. CDR3 coding DNA: TGCGCCAGCAGCCGCCAGGGTATCACCTACAATGAGCAGTTCTTC. Amino acids: CASSRQGITYNEQFF. V gene TRBV4-3 combines with J gene TRBJ2-1; weak D call: TRBD1 (5 bases). V gave up 4 bases and J gave up 2 bases, with 12 bases separating them. The CDR3 spans 15 residues. Germline loops: CDR1 LGHNA, CDR2 YSLEER.

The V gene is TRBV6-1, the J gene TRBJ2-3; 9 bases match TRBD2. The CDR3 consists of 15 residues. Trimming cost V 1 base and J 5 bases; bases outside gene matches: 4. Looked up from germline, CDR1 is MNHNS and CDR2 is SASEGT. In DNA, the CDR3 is TGTGCCAGCAGTGAAGAAGGTAGCGGGAGAGATACGCAGTATTTT. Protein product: CASSEEGSGRDTQYF.

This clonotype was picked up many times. As DNA, the CDR3 is TGCGCCAGCAGCTTGGATGGGAAAGGCGCAGATACGCAGTATTTT. The encoded protein is CASSLDGKGADTQYF. The chain joins TRBV5-1 to TRBJ2-3; D ambiguous. The germline V gene has CDR1 SGHRS and CDR2 YFSETQ. Between the trimmed V and J ends, which lost 0 bases and 4 bases, there was a span of 12 bases. This CDR3 is 15 amino acids long.

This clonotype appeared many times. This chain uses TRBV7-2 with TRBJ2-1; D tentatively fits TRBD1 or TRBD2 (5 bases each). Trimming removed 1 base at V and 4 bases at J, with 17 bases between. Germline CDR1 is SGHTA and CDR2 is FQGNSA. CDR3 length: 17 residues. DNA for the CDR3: TGTGCCAGCAGCTTAGTAGGGTCCGGGACGGCTTACAATGAGCAGTTCTTC. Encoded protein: CASSLVGSGTAYNEQFF. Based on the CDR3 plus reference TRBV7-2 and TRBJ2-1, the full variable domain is GAGVSQSPSNKVTEKGKDVELRCDPISGHTALYWYRQSLGQGLEFLIYFQGNSAPDKSGLPSDRFSAERTGGSVSTLTIQRTQQEDSAVYLCASSLVGSGTAYNEQFFGPGTRLTVL.

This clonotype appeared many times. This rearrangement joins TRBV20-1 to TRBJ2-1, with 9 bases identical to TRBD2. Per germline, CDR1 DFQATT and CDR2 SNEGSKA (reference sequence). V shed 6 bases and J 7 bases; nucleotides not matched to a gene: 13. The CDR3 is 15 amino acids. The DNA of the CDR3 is TGCAGTGCACCCCGCGGGACTAGCCTCGGGAATGAGCAGTTCTTC. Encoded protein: CSAPRGTSLGNEQFF.

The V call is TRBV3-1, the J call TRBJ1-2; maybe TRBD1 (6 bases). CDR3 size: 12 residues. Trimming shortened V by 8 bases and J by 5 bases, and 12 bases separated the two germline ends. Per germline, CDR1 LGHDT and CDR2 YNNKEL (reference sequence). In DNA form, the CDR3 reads TGTGCCAGCGGGGACACGGGATATGGCTACACCTTC. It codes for CASGDTGYGYTF.

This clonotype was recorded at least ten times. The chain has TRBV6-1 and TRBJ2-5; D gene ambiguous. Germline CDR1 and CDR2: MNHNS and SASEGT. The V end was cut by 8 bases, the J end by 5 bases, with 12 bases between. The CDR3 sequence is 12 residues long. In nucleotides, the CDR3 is TGTGCCAGCGAATTATATAGGGAGACCCAGTACTTC. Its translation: CASELYRETQYF.

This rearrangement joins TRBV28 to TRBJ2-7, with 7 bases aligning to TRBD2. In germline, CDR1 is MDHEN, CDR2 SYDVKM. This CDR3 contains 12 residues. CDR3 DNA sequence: TGTGCGACCAGAGGACTAGTGTACGAGCAGTACTTC. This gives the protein CATRGLVYEQYF.

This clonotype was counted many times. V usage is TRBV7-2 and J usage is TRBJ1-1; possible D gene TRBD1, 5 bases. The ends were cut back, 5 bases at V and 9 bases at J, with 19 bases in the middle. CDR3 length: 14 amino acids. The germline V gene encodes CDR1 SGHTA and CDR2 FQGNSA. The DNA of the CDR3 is TGTGCCAGCAGCCGCGGCATAAGGCAGGGCCAAGCTTTCTTT. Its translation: CASSRGIRQGQAFF.

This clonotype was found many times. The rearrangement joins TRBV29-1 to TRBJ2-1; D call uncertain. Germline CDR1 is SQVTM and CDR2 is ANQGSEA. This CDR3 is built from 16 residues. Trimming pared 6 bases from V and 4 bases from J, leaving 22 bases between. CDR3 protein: CSVPNNLRTEYNEQFF. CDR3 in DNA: TGCAGCGTCCCAAACAATCTCAGGACCGAATACAATGAGCAGTTCTTC.

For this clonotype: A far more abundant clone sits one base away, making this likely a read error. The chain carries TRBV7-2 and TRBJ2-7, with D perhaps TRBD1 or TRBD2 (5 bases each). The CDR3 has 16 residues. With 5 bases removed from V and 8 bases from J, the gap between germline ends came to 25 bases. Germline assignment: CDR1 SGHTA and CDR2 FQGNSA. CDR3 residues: CASSPRGWAGGRKQYF. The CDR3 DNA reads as TGTGCCAGCAGCCCCCGGGGCTGGGCTGGTGGACGCAAGCAGTACTTC. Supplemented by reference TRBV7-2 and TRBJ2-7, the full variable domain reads GAGVSQSPSNKVTEKGKDVELRCDPISGHTALYWYRQSLGQGLEFLIYFQGNSAPDKSGLPSDRFSAERTGGSVSTLTIQRTQQEDSAVYLCASSPRGWAGGRKQYFGPGTRLTVT.

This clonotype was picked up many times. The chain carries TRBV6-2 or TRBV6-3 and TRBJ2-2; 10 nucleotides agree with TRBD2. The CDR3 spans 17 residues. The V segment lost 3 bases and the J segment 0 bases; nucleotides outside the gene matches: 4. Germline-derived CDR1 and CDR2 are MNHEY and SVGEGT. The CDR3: CASSYPSGGTNTGELFF. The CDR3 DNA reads TGTGCCAGCAGTTATCCTAGCGGGGGAACGAACACCGGGGAGCTGTTTTTT.

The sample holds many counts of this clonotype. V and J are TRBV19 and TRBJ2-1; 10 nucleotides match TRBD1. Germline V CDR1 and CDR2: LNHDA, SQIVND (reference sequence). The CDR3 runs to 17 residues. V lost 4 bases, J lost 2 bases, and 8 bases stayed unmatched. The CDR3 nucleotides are TGTGCCAGTAGTAGTCAGACCGGGACAGGGGCCTACAATGAGCAGTTCTTC. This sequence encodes CASSSQTGTGAYNEQFF.

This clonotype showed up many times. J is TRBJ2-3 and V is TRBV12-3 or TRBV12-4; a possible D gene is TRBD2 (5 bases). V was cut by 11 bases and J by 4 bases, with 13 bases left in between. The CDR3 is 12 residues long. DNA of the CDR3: TGTGCCTGCGGAGGCGACGCAGATACGCAGTATTTT. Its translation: CACGGDADTQYF.

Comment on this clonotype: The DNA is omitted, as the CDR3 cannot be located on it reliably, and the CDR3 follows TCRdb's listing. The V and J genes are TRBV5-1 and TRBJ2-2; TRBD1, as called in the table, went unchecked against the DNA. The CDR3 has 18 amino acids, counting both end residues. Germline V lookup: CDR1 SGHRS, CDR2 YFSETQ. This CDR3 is CASSLVAGQGGTGELFFF.

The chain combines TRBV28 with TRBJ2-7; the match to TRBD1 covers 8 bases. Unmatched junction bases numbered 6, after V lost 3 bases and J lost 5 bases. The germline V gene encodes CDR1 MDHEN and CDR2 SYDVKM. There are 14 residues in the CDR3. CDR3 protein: CASSFADRVNEQYF. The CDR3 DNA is TGTGCCAGCAGTTTTGCGGACAGGGTAAACGAGCAGTACTTC.

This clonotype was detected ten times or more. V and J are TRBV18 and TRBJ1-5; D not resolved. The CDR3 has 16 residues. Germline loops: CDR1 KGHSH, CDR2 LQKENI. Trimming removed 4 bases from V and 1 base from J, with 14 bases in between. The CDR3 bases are TGTGCCAGCTCACAATACGTCAGTTCGAGCAATCAGCCCCAGCATTTT. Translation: CASSQYVSSSNQPQHF.

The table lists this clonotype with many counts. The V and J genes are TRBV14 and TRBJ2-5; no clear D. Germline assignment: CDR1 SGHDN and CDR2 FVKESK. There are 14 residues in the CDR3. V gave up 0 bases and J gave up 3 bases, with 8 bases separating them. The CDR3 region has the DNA TGTGCCAGCAGCCAAGATAACGTGAAAGAGACCCAGTACTTC. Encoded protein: CASSQDNVKETQYF.

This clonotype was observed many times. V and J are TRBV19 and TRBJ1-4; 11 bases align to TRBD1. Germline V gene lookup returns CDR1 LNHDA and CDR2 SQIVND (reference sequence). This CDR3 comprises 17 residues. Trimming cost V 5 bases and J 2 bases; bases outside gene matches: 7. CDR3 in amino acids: CASSVWTGGATNEKLFF. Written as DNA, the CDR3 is TGTGCCAGTAGTGTTTGGACAGGGGGCGCGACTAATGAAAAACTGTTTTTT.

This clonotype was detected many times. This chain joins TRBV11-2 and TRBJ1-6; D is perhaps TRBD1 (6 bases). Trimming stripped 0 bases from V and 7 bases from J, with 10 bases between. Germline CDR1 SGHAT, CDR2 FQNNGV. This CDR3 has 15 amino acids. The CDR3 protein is CASSLDTGRNSPLHF. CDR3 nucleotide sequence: TGTGCCAGCAGCTTAGACACAGGGAGGAATTCACCCCTCCACTTT.

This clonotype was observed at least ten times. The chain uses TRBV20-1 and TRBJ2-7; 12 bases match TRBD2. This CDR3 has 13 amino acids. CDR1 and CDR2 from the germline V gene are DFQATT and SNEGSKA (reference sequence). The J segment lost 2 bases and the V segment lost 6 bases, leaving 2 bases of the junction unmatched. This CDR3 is CSARLAGAYEQYF. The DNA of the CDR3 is TGCAGTGCGCGACTAGCGGGGGCCTACGAGCAGTACTTC.

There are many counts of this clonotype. The CDR3 nucleotides are TGTGCCAGCAGCCTCAAACGGTCTAGCGGGAGTTACAATGAGCAGTTCTTC. This translates into CASSLKRSSGSYNEQFF. The V gene is TRBV28, the J gene TRBJ2-1; 10 bases line up with TRBD2. Trimming at V came to 6 bases and at J to 4 bases, leaving 12 bases not matched to a gene. Germline values: CDR1 MDHEN, CDR2 SYDVKM. This CDR3 contains 17 residues.

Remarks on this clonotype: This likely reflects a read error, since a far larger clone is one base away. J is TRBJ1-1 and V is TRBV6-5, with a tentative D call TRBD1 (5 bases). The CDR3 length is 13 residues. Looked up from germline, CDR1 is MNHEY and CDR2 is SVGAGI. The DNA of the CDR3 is TGTGCCAGCAGGCGGAGGGGTGGCACTGAAGCTTACTTT. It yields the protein CASRRRGGTEAYF.

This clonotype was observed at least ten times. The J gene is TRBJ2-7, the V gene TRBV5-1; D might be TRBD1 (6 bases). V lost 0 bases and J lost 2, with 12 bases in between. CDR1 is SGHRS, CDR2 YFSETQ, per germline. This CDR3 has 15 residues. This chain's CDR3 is CASSLEGTTTYEQYF. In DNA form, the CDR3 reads TGCGCCAGCAGCTTGGAGGGGACAACTACCTACGAGCAGTACTTC. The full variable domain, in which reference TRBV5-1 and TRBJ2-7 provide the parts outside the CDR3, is KAGVTQTPRYLIKTRGQQVTLSCSPISGHRSVSWYQQTPGQGLQFLFEYFSETQRNKGNFPGRFSGRQFSNSRSEMNVSTLELGDSALYLCASSLEGTTTYEQYFGPGTRLTVT.